This T cell receptor beta chain was identified during a study of blood T cell repertoires in COVID-19. Study as a whole: The United States, Italy and Spain provided the acute and convalescent COVID-19 samples. The analysed material was cDNA or gDNA that came from T cells, B-cell-depleted T cells, or PBMCs.

Sequencing used immunoSEQ multiplex PCR; TCRdb keeps in-frame clones, though not all of them. Found here are 110,000 or so clones, 55% to 75% of them singletons; the top ten hold 1.5% to 2%. The specimen sequenced was peripheral blood. The TCR originated in a woman aged 40 to 50 with acute or convalescent COVID-19.

The CDR3 is CASGPRRGYEQYF. Here the CDR3 DNA reads TGTGCTAGTGGCCCGCGGAGGGGCTACGAGCAGTACTTC. The V call is TRBV12-5, the J call TRBJ2-7, with D possibly TRBD2 on 6 matching bases. V shed 6 bases and J shed 3 bases, with 12 bases lying between them. The CDR3 sequence is 13 residues long. Germline CDR1 reads LGHNT; CDR2 reads FRNRAP.